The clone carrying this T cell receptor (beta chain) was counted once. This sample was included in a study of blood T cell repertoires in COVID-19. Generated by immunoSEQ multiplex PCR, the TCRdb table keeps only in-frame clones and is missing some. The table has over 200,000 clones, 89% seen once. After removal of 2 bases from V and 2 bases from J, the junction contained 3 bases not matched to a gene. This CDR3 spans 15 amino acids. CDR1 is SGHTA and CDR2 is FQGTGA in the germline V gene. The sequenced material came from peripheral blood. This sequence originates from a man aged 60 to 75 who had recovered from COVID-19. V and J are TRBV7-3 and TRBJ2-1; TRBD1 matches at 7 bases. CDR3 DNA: TGTGCCAGCAGCTTACGGGACAGCACCTACAATGAGCAGTTCTTC. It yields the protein CASSLRDSTYNEQFF.